These T cell receptor beta chains were read from a single sample in a study of blood T cell repertoires in COVID-19. The assay was immunoSEQ multiplex PCR, and TCRdb's table has in-frame clones only and misses some. The sample consists of around 220,000 clones, 70% to 90% of them appearing once. The sample comprised PBMCs or T cells enriched from blood (not recorded which). The source is a woman aged 50 to 60 with acute COVID-19. Both conserved end residues are part of each CDR3. Each record gives: D gene, V gene, clone size, J gene, CDR3 DNA, CDR3 protein. D genes are given only for firm matches. Clone size, where shown, is once, few, many, or a class for clones that have expanded.

TRBD2,TRBV28,NA,TRBJ2-1,TGTGCCAGCAGTTCCGGGACTAGACACAATGAGCAGTTCTTC,CASSSGTRHNEQFF
NA,TRBV2,NA,TRBJ1-6,TGTGCCAGCAGTGACTTTTCCGGGTTAAATTCACCCCTCCACTTT,CASSDFSGLNSPLHF
TRBD2,TRBV27,NA,TRBJ2-5,TGTGCCAGCAGGATAGCGGGAGGGGAGACCCAGTACTTC,CASRIAGGETQYF
TRBD1,TRBV7-9,NA,TRBJ1-1,TGTGCCAGCAGCCAAACCGGGACAGTCTTGAACACTGAAGCTTTCTTT,CASSQTGTVLNTEAFF
TRBD2,TRBV2,NA,TRBJ2-2,TGTGCCAGCCGACAGGGGACTAGCGGGAGAATAACCGGGGAGCTGTTTTTT,CASRQGTSGRITGELFF
NA,TRBV12-3/TRBV12-4,NA,TRBJ1-2,TGTGCCAGCAGTTTAGGGCTTGTTGGCTACACCTTC,CASSLGLVGYTF
NA,TRBV4-1,NA,TRBJ1-5,TGCGCCAGCAGCCAGGCAGGGAATCAGCCCCAGCATTTT,CASSQAGNQPQHF
TRBD1,TRBV28,once,TRBJ1-5,TGTGCCAGCAGGGTGGACAGGGGGTATCAGCCCCAGCATTTT,CASRVDRGYQPQHF
TRBD1,TRBV6-5,NA,TRBJ1-2,TGTGCCAGCAGTTACCGACAGGGTGGCTATGGCTACACCTTC,CASSYRQGGYGYTF
TRBD1,TRBV30,NA,TRBJ2-3,TGTGCCTGGAGTGGGACAGGGGGATCGGCAGATACGCAGTATTTT,CAWSGTGGSADTQYF
NA,TRBV2,NA,TRBJ2-2,TGTGCCAGCAGAAGCGTCAACACCGGGGAGCTGTTTTTT,CASRSVNTGELFF
NA,TRBV5-4,NA,TRBJ2-7,TGTGCCAGCACCCCGACAGGGGGCCTAGCGGGGGACTACGAGCAGTACTTC,CASTPTGGLAGDYEQYF
NA,TRBV18,NA,TRBJ2-3,TGTGCCAGCTCCCCCGGGGTCGCAGATACGCAGTATTTT,CASSPGVADTQYF
NA,TRBV30,NA,TRBJ1-5,TGTGCCTGGAGTGTACATACCAATCAGCCCCAGCATTTT,CAWSVHTNQPQHF
TRBD1,TRBV28,NA,TRBJ1-2,TGTGCCAGCAAGGACCCACTTAATCAAGGGGGCGGCTATGGCTACACCTTC,CASKDPLNQGGGYGYTF
NA,TRBV5-6,NA,TRBJ1-2,TGTGCCAGCAGCCCAACTTCCCTTAACTATGGCTACACCTTC,CASSPTSLNYGYTF
TRBD2,TRBV25-1,once,TRBJ2-1,TGTGCCAGCAGTGATCTAGCGGGAGGGAAAAATGAGCAGTTCTTC,CASSDLAGGKNEQFF
TRBD1,TRBV6-5,NA,TRBJ1-2,TGTGCCAGCAGCCCGGGACAGGGCAGAATCTATGGCTACACCTTC,CASSPGQGRIYGYTF
NA,TRBV12-3/TRBV12-4,NA,TRBJ1-1,TGTGCCAGCAGCCCCCGACAGAACACTGAAGCTTTCTTT,CASSPRQNTEAFF
TRBD2,TRBV5-4,NA,TRBJ2-5,TGTGCCAGCAGCTTGGAGGTACTAGCGGGAGGACAAGAGACCCAGTACTTC,CASSLEVLAGGQETQYF
NA,TRBV15,NA,TRBJ2-7,TGTGCCACCGGGGCAGGGGGGTACGAGCAGTACTTC,CATGAGGYEQYF
TRBD1,TRBV19,NA,TRBJ1-6,TGTGCCAGTAGCTCACAGGGGGATAGGTCACCCCTCCACTTT,CASSSQGDRSPLHF
TRBD2,TRBV11-2,few,TRBJ2-7,TGTGCCAGCAGCTTAGGGGGGTGGACTAGCGGGAGGGCCTCCTACGAGCAGTACTTC,CASSLGGWTSGRASYEQYF
TRBD1,TRBV30,NA,TRBJ1-2,TGTGCCTGGGGCAGGGGGTGGAACGGCTACACCTTC,CAWGRGWNGYTF
NA,TRBV29-1,once,TRBJ1-1,TGCAGCGTTGCGCCCCGGGGCACTGAAGCTTTCTTT,CSVAPRGTEAFF
NA,TRBV30,few,TRBJ1-5,TGTGCCTGGAGTGTAAAAGGGGATTATCAGCCCCAGCATTTT,CAWSVKGDYQPQHF
NA,TRBV10-3,NA,TRBJ2-2,TGTGCCATCAGTTCGCGAGTCGGGGAGCTGTTTTTT,CAISSRVGELFF
TRBD1,TRBV7-9,NA,TRBJ2-7,TGTGCCAGCAGTTCCGGGACAGGGGTCCACGAGCAGTACTTC,CASSSGTGVHEQYF
NA,TRBV11-3,NA,TRBJ2-1,TGTGCCAGCAGCTTAGATCGAGTGAGGAATGAGCAGTTCTTC,CASSLDRVRNEQFF
NA,TRBV28,NA,TRBJ1-4,TGTGCCAGCAGTTTACCCAAGGGGTCCCAAAATGAAAAACTGTTTTTT,CASSLPKGSQNEKLFF
TRBD1,TRBV27,NA,TRBJ2-3,TGTGCCAGCAGTTTCAGGGGGCTGTCAGATACGCAGTATTTT,CASSFRGLSDTQYF
TRBD1,TRBV14,NA,TRBJ1-2,TGTGCCAGCAGCCAAGCCCCCAGGGGGCGCTGGACCTATGGCTACACCTTC,CASSQAPRGRWTYGYTF
NA,TRBV29-1,NA,TRBJ2-2,TGCAGCGTTGAAGATGGGCAGTACACCGGGGAGCTGTTTTTT,CSVEDGQYTGELFF
NA,TRBV18,NA,TRBJ2-5,TGTGCCAGCTCACCCCGTGGCGAGACCCAGTACTTC,CASSPRGETQYF
TRBD1,TRBV19,NA,TRBJ2-7,TGTGCCAGTGGGACAGGGGTCTACGAGCAGTACTTC,CASGTGVYEQYF
TRBD2,TRBV2,once,TRBJ2-3,TGTGCCAGCAGTGGGACTAGCGGGAGGAGGAGCACAGATACGCAGTATTTT,CASSGTSGRRSTDTQYF
NA,TRBV29-1,NA,TRBJ1-2,TGCAGCGTTGAACCCCCATGGACTGCTCCTGGCTACACCTTC,CSVEPPWTAPGYTF
NA,TRBV7-2,NA,TRBJ2-1,TGTGCCAGCAGCCCGGGAGAGGCTGGTTACAATGAGCAGTTCTTC,CASSPGEAGYNEQFF
TRBD1,TRBV15,NA,TRBJ2-5,TGTGCCACCAGCAGCGGTATCAGGGGGCGCCCCCAAGAGACCCAGTACTTC,CATSSGIRGRPQETQYF
NA,TRBV3-1/TRBV3-2,NA,TRBJ2-7,TGTGCCAGCAGTCGCAGGGGAGCCGAGCAGTACTTC,CASSRRGAEQYF
NA,TRBV19,once,TRBJ1-1,TGTGCCAGTAGCCTCGGGGGGGGCACTGAAGCTTTCTTT,CASSLGGGTEAFF
TRBD2,TRBV11-2,once,TRBJ2-7,TGTGCCAGCAGCTCCACCTGGACTAGCGGGAACTACGAGCAGTACTTC,CASSSTWTSGNYEQYF
NA,TRBV6-5,NA,TRBJ1-2,TGTGCCAGCAATCACGTCAGCGCCTATGGCTACACCTTC,CASNHVSAYGYTF
TRBD2,TRBV5-1,NA,TRBJ2-1,TGCGCCAGCAGGGGGACCGGGACTAGCTTCAATGAGCAGTTCTTC,CASRGTGTSFNEQFF
NA,TRBV6-5,once,TRBJ1-2,TGTGCCAGCAGTTACTTAGGAGGAAAGGGCTACACCTTC,CASSYLGGKGYTF
TRBD1,TRBV27,NA,TRBJ1-5,TGTGCCAGCAGCGGACAGGGCTATAGCAATCAGCCCCAGCATTTT,CASSGQGYSNQPQHF
TRBD1,TRBV15,NA,TRBJ1-5,TGTGCCACCCACCATAAAACAGGGGCGGGTCAGCCCCAGCATTTT,CATHHKTGAGQPQHF
TRBD1,TRBV15,NA,TRBJ1-2,TGTGCCACCAGCAGAGCTCAGGGGGATGGCTACACCTTC,CATSRAQGDGYTF
TRBD1,TRBV7-2,NA,TRBJ2-1,TGTGCCAGCAGCTTGAAGGGGGCCTCCTACAATGAGCAGTTCTTC,CASSLKGASYNEQFF
TRBD1,TRBV30,NA,TRBJ1-3,TGTGCCTGGAACAGGGGGTTTAATGCTGGAAACACCATATATTTT,CAWNRGFNAGNTIYF
NA,TRBV27,NA,TRBJ2-1,TGTGCCAGCAGTTTATTCCCCCCCGGAGGGCGTGGTAATGAGCAGTTCTTC,CASSLFPPGGRGNEQFF
NA,TRBV19,NA,TRBJ1-2,TGTGCCAGTAGTATCTCACAGGGAGCTAACTATGGCTACACCTTC,CASSISQGANYGYTF
NA,TRBV18,NA,TRBJ1-5,TGTGCCAGCTCACCACCGGCCAGCAATCAGCCCCAGCATTTT,CASSPPASNQPQHF
NA,TRBV28,NA,TRBJ1-2,TGTGCCAGCAGTACTCCGCAGGGCGGCTATGGCTACACCTTC,CASSTPQGGYGYTF
TRBD1,TRBV11-3,NA,TRBJ2-7,TGTGCCAGCAGCTTGGGGGACAGTCACTACGAGCAGTACTTC,CASSLGDSHYEQYF
TRBD2,TRBV28,NA,TRBJ2-1,TGTGCCAGTACCCCAGCGGGAGGGAGCAATGAGCAGTTCTTC,CASTPAGGSNEQFF
NA,TRBV28,NA,TRBJ2-1,TGTGCCAGCAGTGAGCTCTACAATGAGCAGTTCTTC,CASSELYNEQFF
NA,TRBV7-2,NA,TRBJ2-2,TGTGCCAGCAGCTTAGATGCACTCCGAGGAGGGGAGCTGTTTTTT,CASSLDALRGGELFF